This entry is about one T cell receptor (beta chain). Antigen unknown. This specimen comes from a study of T cells after yellow fever vaccination. Study-level information: Any fraction with a low cell number was prepared using SMART-Seq v4 Ultra Low Input.

The CDR3 is 16 amino acids. Per the germline V gene, CDR1 is LNHNV and CDR2 is YYDKDF (reference sequence). The ends lost 1 base at V and 3 bases at J; junction bases unmatched: 3. Study-level findings and limits: The booster response re-showed most primary clones: 96% CD4, approximately 85% CD8.

A universal primer site and UMIs were added as TCR cDNA was made by 5'RACE template switching. MiXCR, applied by TCRdb to the 5' RACE reads, yields one record per CDR3 protein. The table lists hundreds of thousands of distinct CDR3 sequences, approximately 13% of them singletons, with over 12% in the top ten. This rearrangement joins TRBV15 to TRBJ2-1; TRBD2 aligns across 10 bases. The specimen was PBMCs, collected on the day of the yellow fever booster vaccination. This clonotype originated in a young man who received the YFV17D yellow fever vaccine. The CDR3 sequence: CATSRALAGDYNEQFF. The CDR3 DNA follows: TGTGCCACCAGCAGAGCGCTAGCGGGGGACTACAATGAGCAGTTCTTC.